Following are 18 T cell receptor beta chains from one sample sequenced in a study of blood T cell repertoires in COVID-19. Profiled with immunoSEQ multiplex PCR; TCRdb holds only in-frame clones, not every one. The sample yields around 53,000 clones, about 77% seen once. Sequences were obtained from peripheral blood. The receptors were gathered from a man in his 70s with active or convalescent COVID-19.

This clone was seen once. V and J are TRBV5-8 and TRBJ1-1, with D perhaps TRBD1 (5 bases). V shed 0 bases and J shed 3 bases, with 12 bases lying between them. Per germline, CDR1 SGHTS and CDR2 YDEGEE. The CDR3 totals 15 residues. The CDR3 coding sequence is TGTGCCAGCAGCTTGGCCCGGGGGTGGGACACTGAAGCTTTCTTT. Residues: CASSLARGWDTEAFF.

The chain carries TRBV10-3 and TRBJ1-2; possibly TRBD1 for D (6 bases). The V gene lost 3 bases and the J gene lost 4 bases, with 12 bases spanning the gap. Germline V gives CDR1 ENHRY, CDR2 SYGVKD. The CDR3 loop spans 14 amino acids. The CDR3 region is CAISDQGKSYGYTF. CDR3 nucleotides: TGTGCCATCAGTGATCAGGGGAAGAGCTATGGCTACACCTTC.

The rearrangement joins TRBV27 to TRBJ1-2; 9 nucleotides agree with TRBD1. The CDR3 runs to 16 residues. V lost 0 bases to trimming and J lost 8 bases; unmatched junction nucleotides: 10. Per the germline V gene, CDR1 is MNHEY and CDR2 is SMNVEV (reference sequence). The CDR3, as DNA: TGTGCCAGCAGTTTATCTGGGACAGGGCCTCGCGGGGGCTACACCTTC. It is translated as CASSLSGTGPRGGYTF.

The chain links TRBV6-6 to TRBJ2-1; possibly TRBD1 for D (6 bases). Germline V gene data show CDR1 as MNHNY and CDR2 as SVGAGI (reference sequence). This CDR3 region has 14 residues. V lost 5 bases and J 5 bases, leaving 13 bases between the germline ends. This CDR3 reads CASSTNRDHNEQFF. The CDR3 DNA reads as TGTGCCAGCAGTACCAACAGGGATCACAATGAGCAGTTCTTC.

The V and J genes are TRBV18 and TRBJ1-1; D is uncertain. CDR1 and CDR2 from the germline V gene are KGHSH and LQKENI. V lost 6 bases, J lost 0 bases, and 8 bases lay in between. The CDR3 runs 13 residues. For the CDR3, the DNA is TGTGCCAGCTCTCCTAACCTGAACACTGAAGCTTTCTTT. Translation gives CASSPNLNTEAFF.

V gene TRBV24-1 combines with J gene TRBJ2-2, with 9 nucleotides matching TRBD1. V shed 6 bases, J shed 3 bases, and the junction held 1 base outside the gene matches. This CDR3 comprises 14 residues. Germline V gene sequence: CDR1 KGHDR, CDR2 SFDVKD. In DNA form, the CDR3 reads TGTGCCACCAGTCGGGACAGGGACACCGGGGAGCTGTTTTTT. It is translated as CATSRDRDTGELFF.

The chain employs TRBV3-1 (or the pseudogene TRBV3-2) and TRBJ1-1; D uncertain. In germline, CDR1 is LGHDT, CDR2 YNNKEL (reference sequence). The CDR3 spans 13 residues. Trimming took 1 base from V and 1 from J, leaving 4 bases between them. This CDR3 reads CASSQVQNTEAFF. The CDR3 coding sequence is TGTGCCAGCAGCCAAGTCCAGAACACTGAAGCTTTCTTT.

This clone occurred once. This sequence joins TRBV6-5 and TRBJ1-2; 11 nucleotides align to TRBD1. Trimming removed 4 bases from V and 6 bases from J; junction bases left unmatched: 7. The CDR3 loop spans 15 amino acids. The germline V gene has CDR1 MNHEY and CDR2 SVGAGI. CDR3 region: CASSSSGTGGNGYTF. The CDR3 DNA reads TGTGCCAGCAGTTCTTCCGGGACAGGGGGAAATGGCTACACCTTC.

This chain connects TRBV30 to TRBJ1-6; D remains unclear. CDR1 and CDR2 (germline): GTSNPN, SVGIG (reference sequence). This CDR3 comprises 16 residues. V lost 4 bases to trimming and J lost 8 bases, with 21 bases between them. This CDR3 is CAWTQSRLLLDSPLHF. In DNA, the CDR3 is TGTGCCTGGACCCAGTCGAGACTTTTACTGGATTCACCCCTCCACTTT.

The V gene is TRBV9, the J gene TRBJ1-2; TRBD1 is a possible D gene (5 bases). Germline CDR1 SGDLS, CDR2 YYNGEE. The CDR3 totals 17 residues. The V end was cut by 6 bases, the J end by 5 bases, with 26 bases between. The CDR3 DNA is TGTGCCAGCACCCCACGAGGAGTCGGACACCCCGAATATGGCTACACCTTC. Residues: CASTPRGVGHPEYGYTF.

V gene TRBV30 combines with J gene TRBJ1-5, with D perhaps TRBD1 (6 bases). The CDR3 extends over 17 amino acids. Per germline, CDR1 GTSNPN and CDR2 SVGIG (reference sequence). Trimming pared 0 bases from V and 0 bases from J, leaving 15 bases between. CDR3 in amino acids: CAWSVKQGSLSNQPQHF. CDR3 DNA: TGTGCCTGGAGTGTAAAACAGGGAAGTCTTAGCAATCAGCCCCAGCATTTT.

This clone has just a few counts. The rearrangement links TRBV7-9 to TRBJ1-2; TRBD1 is a possible D gene (5 bases). CDR1 is SEHNR, CDR2 FQNEAQ, per germline (reference sequence). This CDR3 spans 15 amino acids. With 5 bases removed from V and 9 bases from J, the gap between germline ends came to 22 bases. The CDR3 is CASSLMGGNIESYTF. The CDR3 nucleotides are TGTGCCAGCAGCCTAATGGGGGGGAATATAGAGAGCTACACCTTC.

The V gene is TRBV25-1, the J gene TRBJ2-5, with 10 positions matching TRBD2. V was clipped by 3 bases and J by 9 bases; unmatched bases: 7. This CDR3 spans 14 amino acids. Germline V gene lookup returns CDR1 MGHDK and CDR2 SYGVNS. The CDR3 loop is CASSDLAGAPAQYF. Written as DNA, the CDR3 is TGTGCCAGCAGTGATCTAGCGGGGGCCCCAGCCCAGTACTTC.

The chain combines TRBV7-7 with TRBJ2-7; 7 positions agree with TRBD2. The trim removed 5 bases at V and 1 base at J, leaving 2 bases unmatched. The CDR3 covers 13 residues. Germline V gives CDR1 SSHAT, CDR2 FNYEAQ (reference sequence). The DNA of the CDR3 is TGTGCCAGCAGCCTGGGACTATCCTACGAGCAGTACTTC. Translated, it gives CASSLGLSYEQYF.

The J gene is TRBJ1-3, the V gene TRBV7-9; 9 bases are a match to TRBD1. This CDR3 has 15 residues. V lost 5 bases, J lost 4 bases, and 6 bases stayed unmatched. CDR1 SEHNR and CDR2 FQNEAQ come from the germline V gene (reference sequence). The CDR3 DNA follows: TGTGCCAGCAGCCGAACAGGGGGCTCAGGAAACACCATATATTTT. Protein product: CASSRTGGSGNTIYF.

This chain joins TRBV4-1 and TRBJ2-6; TRBD1 aligns across 11 bases. CDR1 and CDR2 (germline): MGHRA, YSYEKL. The CDR3 is made up of 21 amino acids. V shed 0 bases and J 4 bases; nucleotides not matched to a gene: 14. The CDR3: CASSQDRGQGQGARGANVLTF. Here the CDR3 DNA reads TGCGCCAGCAGCCAAGATAGGGGTCAAGGACAGGGGGCGCGGGGGGCCAACGTCCTGACTTTC.

This chain connects TRBV25-1 to TRBJ1-5; D perhaps matches TRBD1 (6 bases). The V gene's germline CDR1 is MGHDK and CDR2 SYGVNS. Trimming pared 2 bases from V and 2 bases from J, leaving 10 bases between. The CDR3 is 15 amino acids. In DNA, the CDR3 is TGTGCCAGCAGTGAACCAACAGGGTGCAATCAGCCCCAGCATTTT. Its translation is CASSEPTGCNQPQHF.

V and J are TRBV19 and TRBJ2-3; 16 positions agree with TRBD2. From germline, CDR1 is LNHDA and CDR2 SQIVND (reference sequence). This CDR3 region has 16 residues. V trimming: 5 bases; J trimming: 5 bases; junction bases outside the gene matches: 4. DNA of the CDR3: TGTGCCAGTAGTTTGGGACTAGCGGGGGGGCAAGATACGCAGTATTTT. Translation gives CASSLGLAGGQDTQYF.